These T cell receptor beta chains were read from a single sample in a study of naive and memory T cell subsets. TCRdb passed the UMI-ligation and nested PCR reads through MiXCR, listing each CDR3 protein once. Altogether fewer than 150,000 distinct CDR3 sequences are present, approximately 20% being singletons, with the ten largest covering roughly 0.6%. The sample was naive CD8+ T cells from blood. Every receptor here comes from a human donor in good health. Each CDR3 is given with its conserved first and last residue. The D gene is left open where the match is weak. Clone size appears in some rows only: once, few, many, or a class for an expanded clone.

CDR3 | DNA | V | D | J | length | size
CASSFTGSSLDEQYF | TGCGCCAGCAGCTTTACCGGGTCTTCCCTAGACGAGCAGTACTTC | TRBV5-1 | . | TRBJ2-7 | 15 | .
CASSPSGTGSQPQHF | TGTGCCAGCAGTCCATCCGGGACAGGGTCCCAGCCCCAGCATTTT | TRBV12-3/TRBV12-4 | TRBD1 | TRBJ1-5 | 15 | few
CSSPGGGETQYF | TGCAGCTCCCCCGGGGGTGGGGAGACCCAGTACTTC | TRBV29-1 | . | TRBJ2-5 | 12 | few
CATSRGKTGPVYTEAFF | TGTGCCACCAGCAGAGGCAAGACAGGACCGGTGTACACTGAAGCTTTCTTT | TRBV15 | . | TRBJ1-1 | 17 | few
CAWSAYTDTQYF | TGTGCCTGGAGTGCTTACACAGATACGCAGTATTTT | TRBV30 | . | TRBJ2-3 | 12 | few
CSARGQLARYMNTEAFF | TGCAGTGCTAGAGGACAGCTGGCTAGGTATATGAACACTGAAGCTTTCTTT | TRBV20-1 | . | TRBJ1-1 | 17 | once
CASSSSDEQYF | TGTGCCAGCAGTTCCTCCGACGAGCAGTACTTC | TRBV28 | . | TRBJ2-7 | 11 | many
CASNPGPSYEQYF | TGTGCCAGCAACCCCGGGCCTTCCTACGAGCAGTACTTC | TRBV12-3/TRBV12-4 | . | TRBJ2-7 | 13 | .
CASSDSNNSPLHF | TGTGCCAGCAGCGACAGTAATAATTCACCCCTCCACTTT | TRBV9 | . | TRBJ1-6 | 13 | few
CASSGGGFYNEQFF | TGTGCCAGCAGCGGGGGGGGATTCTACAATGAGCAGTTCTTC | TRBV5-6 | TRBD2 | TRBJ2-1 | 14 | .
CATSRDLGSNQPQHF | TGTGCCACCAGCAGAGATCTCGGCAGCAATCAGCCCCAGCATTTT | TRBV15 | . | TRBJ1-5 | 15 | .
CASSQGPSGLDNEQFF | TGCGCCAGCAGCCAAGGGCCTAGCGGGCTTGACAATGAGCAGTTCTTC | TRBV4-3 | TRBD2 | TRBJ2-1 | 16 | .
CASSLARIYEQYF | TGTGCCAGCAGTTTGGCCCGAATATACGAGCAGTACTTC | TRBV28 | . | TRBJ2-7 | 13 | many
CASSPTQSNQPQHF | TGTGCCAGCAGTCCCACACAAAGCAATCAGCCCCAGCATTTT | TRBV27 | . | TRBJ1-5 | 14 | few
CASSAATEAFF | TGTGCCAGCAGCGCGGCCACTGAAGCTTTCTTT | TRBV11-2 | . | TRBJ1-1 | 11 | few
CSARGGLLNTEAFF | TGCAGTGCTAGAGGGGGTCTTCTGAACACTGAAGCTTTCTTT | TRBV20-1 | . | TRBJ1-1 | 14 | .
CASSYGEKSDQPQHF | TGTGCCAGCAGTTACGGTGAGAAGAGCGATCAGCCCCAGCATTTT | TRBV6-2/TRBV6-3 | . | TRBJ1-5 | 15 | .
CASTYITTALQETQYF | TGTGCCAGCACCTATATTACGACAGCGCTGCAAGAGACCCAGTACTTC | TRBV7-9 | . | TRBJ2-5 | 16 | few